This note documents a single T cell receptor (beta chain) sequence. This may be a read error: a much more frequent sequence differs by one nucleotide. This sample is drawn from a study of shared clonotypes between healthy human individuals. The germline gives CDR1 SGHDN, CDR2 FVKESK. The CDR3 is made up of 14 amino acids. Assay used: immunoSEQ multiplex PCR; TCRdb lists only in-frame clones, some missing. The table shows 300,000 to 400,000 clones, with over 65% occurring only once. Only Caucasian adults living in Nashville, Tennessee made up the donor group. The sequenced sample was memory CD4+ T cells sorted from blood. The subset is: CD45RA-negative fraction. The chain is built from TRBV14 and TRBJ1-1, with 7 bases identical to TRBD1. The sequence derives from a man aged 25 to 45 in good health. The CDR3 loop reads CASSRTGSYAEASF. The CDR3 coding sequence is TGTGCCAGCAGCCGGACAGGTAGTTACGCTGAAGCTTCCTTT.